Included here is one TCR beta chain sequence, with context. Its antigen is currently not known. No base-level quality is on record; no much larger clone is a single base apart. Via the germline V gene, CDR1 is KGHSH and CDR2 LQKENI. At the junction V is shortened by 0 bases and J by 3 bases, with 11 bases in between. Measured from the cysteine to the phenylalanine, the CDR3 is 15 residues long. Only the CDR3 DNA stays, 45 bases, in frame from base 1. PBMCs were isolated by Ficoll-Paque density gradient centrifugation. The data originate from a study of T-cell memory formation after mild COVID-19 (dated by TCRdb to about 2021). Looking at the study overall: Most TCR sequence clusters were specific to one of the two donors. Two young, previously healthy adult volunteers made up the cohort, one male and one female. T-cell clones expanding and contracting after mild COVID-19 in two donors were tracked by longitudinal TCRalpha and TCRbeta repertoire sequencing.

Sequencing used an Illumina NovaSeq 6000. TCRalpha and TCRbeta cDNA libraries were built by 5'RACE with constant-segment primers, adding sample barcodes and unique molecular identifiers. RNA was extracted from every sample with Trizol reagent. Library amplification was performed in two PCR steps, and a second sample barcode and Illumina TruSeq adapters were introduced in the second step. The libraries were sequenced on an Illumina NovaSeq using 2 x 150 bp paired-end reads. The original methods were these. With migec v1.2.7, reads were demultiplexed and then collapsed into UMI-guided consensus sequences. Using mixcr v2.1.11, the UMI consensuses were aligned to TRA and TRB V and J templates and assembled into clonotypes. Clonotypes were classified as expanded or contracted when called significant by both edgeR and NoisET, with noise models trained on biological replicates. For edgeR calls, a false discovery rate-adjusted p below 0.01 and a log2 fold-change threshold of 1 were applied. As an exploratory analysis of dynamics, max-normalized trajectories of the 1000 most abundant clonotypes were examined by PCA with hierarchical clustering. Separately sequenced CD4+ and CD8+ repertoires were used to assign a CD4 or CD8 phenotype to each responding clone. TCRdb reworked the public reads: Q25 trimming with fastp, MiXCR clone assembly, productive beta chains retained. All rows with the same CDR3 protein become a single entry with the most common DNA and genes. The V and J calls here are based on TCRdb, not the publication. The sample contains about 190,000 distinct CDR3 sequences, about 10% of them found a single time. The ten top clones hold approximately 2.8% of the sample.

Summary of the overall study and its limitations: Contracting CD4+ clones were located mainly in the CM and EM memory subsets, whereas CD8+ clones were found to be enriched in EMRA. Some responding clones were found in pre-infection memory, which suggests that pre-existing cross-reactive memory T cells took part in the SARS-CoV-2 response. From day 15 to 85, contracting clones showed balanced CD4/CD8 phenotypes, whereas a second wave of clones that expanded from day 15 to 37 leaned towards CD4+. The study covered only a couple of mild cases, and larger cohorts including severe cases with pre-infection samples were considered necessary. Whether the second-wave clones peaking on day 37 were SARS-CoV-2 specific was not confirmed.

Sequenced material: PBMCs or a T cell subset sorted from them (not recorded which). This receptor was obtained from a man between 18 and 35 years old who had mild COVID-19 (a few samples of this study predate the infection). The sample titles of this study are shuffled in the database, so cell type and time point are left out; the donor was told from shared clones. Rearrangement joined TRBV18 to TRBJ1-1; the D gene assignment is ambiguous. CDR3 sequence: CASSPPEERHTEAFF. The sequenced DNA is TGTGCCAGCTCACCACCGGAAGAGAGACACACTGAAGCTTTCTTT.